This T cell receptor beta chain derives from a study of shared clonotypes between healthy human individuals. V was clipped by 2 bases and J by 7 bases, with 17 bases between them. The CDR3 spans 15 residues. From germline, CDR1 is MNHNS and CDR2 SASEGT. TCRdb keeps only in-frame clones here, not all; method: immunoSEQ multiplex PCR. The sample consists of about 1 million clones, around 74% of them appearing once. Sequenced input: memory CD4+ T cells sorted from blood. Subset reported: CD45RA-negative fraction. The V gene is TRBV6-1, the J gene TRBJ1-2, with D perhaps matching TRBD1 (5 bases). The source is a man aged 18-30 years in good health. CDR3 loop: CASSENSGGVAGYTF. The CDR3, as DNA: TGTGCCAGCAGTGAAAACTCGGGAGGGGTCGCTGGCTACACCTTC.